Listed here are 2 T cell receptor beta chains from one sample, sequenced in a study of Graves' ophthalmopathy and Graves' hyperthyroidism. The sequenced template was RNA, covering the TCR beta CDR3 region. Amplification began with first-round RT-PCR using HTBI primers, then second-round multiplex PCR was performed. MiXCR, applied by TCRdb to the multiplex PCR reads, yields one record per CDR3 protein. The table records 650,000 to 800,000 distinct CDR3 sequences, about two fifths of them present only once. The sample was peripheral blood. These receptors came from an adult man with Graves' ophthalmopathy.

This clonotype was counted many times. The chain carries TRBV12-3 or TRBV12-4 and TRBJ1-2; 7 bases are shared with TRBD1. Germline trimming cut 5 bases from V and 0 bases from J; bases unmatched to any gene: 0. The CDR3 consists of 13 residues. The CDR3 DNA reads TGTGCCAGCAGTGACAGGGCTAACTATGGCTACACCTTC. As protein: CASSDRANYGYTF.

This clonotype was picked up a small number of times. The chain recombines TRBV19 with TRBJ2-7, with 9 positions matching TRBD1. The junction had 12 bases not matched to a gene; V was cut back by 6 bases and J by 0 bases. CDR3 length: 17 residues. Germline assignment: CDR1 LNHDA and CDR2 SQIVND (reference sequence). CDR3 amino acids: CASSLNFQGQGSYEQYF. The CDR3 DNA reads as TGTGCCAGTAGCCTAAACTTTCAGGGACAGGGCTCCTACGAGCAGTACTTC.